This TCR beta chain was sequenced for a study of T cell responses to AZD1222 COVID-19 vaccine. Study-level findings and limits: Donors, mostly white British, included more females; clonal diversity was possibly underestimated. Reports say nearly half of spike-specific TCRs go after unmutated variant regions.

On this clone itself: Its matching antigen is unknown.

Repertoires were generated with immunoSEQ multiplex PCR, while TCRdb's copy carries only in-frame clones and drops some. The data hold around 150,000 clones, with about 92% observed a single time. Whether given at about 4 or about 12 weeks, second doses were pooled. Germline V lookup: CDR1 SNHLY, CDR2 FYNNEI. Trimming left V 7 bases short and J 9 bases short, with 26 bases between. The CDR3 consists of 16 residues. The receptor was derived from an adult who received the AZD1222 COVID-19 vaccine. The sequencing here drew on peripheral blood, taken 28 days after the second AZD1222 dose. The chain combines TRBV2 with TRBJ2-3; perhaps D is TRBD1 or TRBD2 (6 bases each). The CDR3 DNA reads as TGTGCCAGCACTGACCGGAGGGGGACGGACCGCGGAACGCAGTATTTT. It specifies CASTDRRGTDRGTQYF.